The rows below give T cell receptor beta chains drawn from one sample of a study of identifying expanded T cells in peripheral blood. The protocol was immunoSEQ multiplex PCR, while the TCRdb copy is restricted to in-frame clones and leaves out a portion. The sample lists 97,000 or so clones, approximately 88% occurring once. The material sequenced was blood. These receptors were collected from a person aged 18 to 70 in good health. Both conserved end residues are part of each CDR3. A D gene is named only where the DNA matches it firmly. A row's size may be missing; if present it is once, few, many or a size class.

j_gene | v_gene | abundance | d_gene | CDR3aa | CDR3nt
TRBJ1-3 | TRBV6-6 | - | - | CASSNDGGTGNTIYF | TGTGCCAGCAGTAACGATGGTGGAACGGGAAACACCATATATTTT
TRBJ1-3 | TRBV7-9 | - | - | CASSSSPSMGTGNTIYF | TGTGCCAGCAGCTCCAGTCCGAGTATGGGCACTGGAAACACCATATATTTT
TRBJ2-4 | TRBV5-1 | - | TRBD1 | CASSLGYSDREYIQYF | TGCGCCAGCAGCTTGGGTTATTCGGACAGGGAATACATTCAGTACTTC
TRBJ2-7 | TRBV4-3 | - | - | CASSQAAGRRRYEQYF | TGCGCCAGCAGCCAAGCTGCCGGCAGAAGGAGGTACGAGCAGTACTTC
TRBJ1-1 | TRBV29-1 | - | TRBD1 | CSATGQGGTEAFF | TGCAGCGCGACGGGACAGGGCGGCACTGAAGCTTTCTTT
TRBJ1-1 | TRBV7-8 | - | - | CASSSFVNTEAFF | TGTGCCAGCAGCTCTTTTGTAAACACTGAAGCTTTCTTT
TRBJ1-5 | TRBV15 | few | - | CATSRDKGSNQPQHF | TGTGCCACCAGCAGAGATAAGGGAAGCAATCAGCCCCAGCATTTT
TRBJ2-3 | TRBV7-9 | few | - | CASSSGAGWADTQYF | TGTGCCAGCAGCTCCGGGGCGGGATGGGCAGATACGCAGTATTTT
TRBJ2-1 | TRBV9 | - | TRBD2 | CASKAGGTNEQFF | TGTGCCAGCAAGGCGGGGGGCACGAATGAGCAGTTCTTC
TRBJ2-7 | TRBV28 | - | TRBD2 | CASSFLPATSGSVEQYF | TGTGCCAGCAGTTTTTTGCCAGCAACTAGCGGGAGTGTCGAGCAGTACTTC
TRBJ2-5 | TRBV20-1 | - | TRBD2 | CSAGLAELHHF | TGCAGTGCTGGACTAGCGGAACTGCACCACTTC
TRBJ1-1 | TRBV7-2 | - | - | CASSPSGARLEAFF | TGTGCCAGCAGCCCCTCCGGGGCCAGACTCGAAGCTTTCTTT
TRBJ2-7 | TRBV28 | - | - | CASSSPAGGEREQYF | TGTGCCAGCAGTAGCCCCGCTGGAGGGGAACGGGAGCAGTACTTC
TRBJ2-3 | TRBV2 | few | - | CASSEEGVVGTDTQYF | TGTGCCAGCAGTGAAGAGGGGGTGGTTGGCACAGATACGCAGTATTTT
TRBJ2-5 | TRBV18 | once | - | CASSPGEETQYF | TGTGCCAGCTCACCAGGTGAAGAGACCCAGTACTTC
TRBJ2-1 | TRBV2 | - | TRBD2 | CASTPWASGVDEQFF | TGTGCCAGCACCCCCTGGGCTAGCGGTGTGGATGAGCAGTTCTTC
TRBJ1-5 | TRBV10-1 | once | - | CASSNTGANQPQHF | TGCGCCAGCAGTAATACGGGGGCCAATCAGCCCCAGCATTTT
TRBJ1-1 | TRBV2 | few | - | CASSAHPFNTEAFF | TGTGCCAGCAGTGCCCATCCTTTTAACACTGAAGCTTTCTTT
TRBJ1-6 | TRBV27 | - | TRBD1 | CASSLAGSGTGTYNSPLHF | TGTGCCAGCTCACTCGCGGGGTCCGGGACAGGGACCTATAATTCACCCCTCCACTTT
TRBJ2-7 | TRBV28 | - | - | CASIHGTASYEQYF | TGTGCCAGCATCCACGGGACTGCTTCCTACGAGCAGTACTTC
TRBJ2-1 | TRBV9 | - | - | CASSPRGFSYEQFF | TGTGCCAGCAGCCCTCGGGGGTTCAGCTATGAGCAGTTCTTC
TRBJ2-5 | TRBV6-5 | - | - | CASSPYQETQYF | TGTGCCAGCAGTCCTTACCAAGAGACCCAGTACTTC
TRBJ2-7 | TRBV4-1 | few | - | CASSQGPTYEQYF | TGCGCCAGCAGCCAAGGCCCCACCTACGAGCAGTACTTC
TRBJ1-1 | TRBV19 | - | - | CASSITENTEAFF | TGTGCCAGTAGTATCACGGAAAACACTGAAGCTTTCTTT
TRBJ1-1 | TRBV28 | - | TRBD1 | CASNLLLGQRGTEAFF | TGTGCCAGCAACTTGCTGTTGGGACAGAGGGGAACTGAAGCTTTCTTT
TRBJ2-1 | TRBV30 | - | TRBD2 | CAWSVSGKGTEQFF | TGTGCCTGGAGTGTTAGCGGGAAGGGGACTGAGCAGTTCTTC
TRBJ1-4 | TRBV2 | - | TRBD1 | CASSESDRGAKLFF | TGTGCCAGCAGTGAGTCGGACAGGGGTGCGAAACTGTTTTTT
TRBJ1-5 | TRBV6-5 | - | - | CASSTDGYSNQPQHF | TGTGCCAGCAGTACCGACGGCTATAGCAATCAGCCCCAGCATTTT
TRBJ2-2 | TRBV11-3 | - | - | CASSFIPTGELFF | TGTGCCAGCAGCTTCATCCCCACCGGGGAGCTGTTTTTT
TRBJ2-1 | TRBV21-1 | - | - | CASKKIPRVYNEQFF | TGTGCCAGCAAAAAAATTCCTAGAGTCTACAATGAGCAGTTCTTC
TRBJ1-5 | TRBV27 | - | - | CASSFEGDNQPQHF | TGTGCCAGCAGTTTTGAGGGGGACAATCAGCCCCAGCATTTT
TRBJ1-5 | TRBV19 | - | TRBD1 | CASNRQGTVTSNQPQHF | TGTGCCAGTAATCGACAGGGGACGGTAACAAGCAATCAGCCCCAGCATTTT
TRBJ2-2 | TRBV25-1 | - | - | CASSEWVPTGELFF | TGTGCCAGCAGTGAATGGGTCCCCACCGGGGAGCTGTTTTTT
TRBJ2-5 | TRBV30 | - | - | CAWSATLGGIQETQYF | TGTGCCTGGAGTGCAACCCTTGGAGGGATCCAAGAGACCCAGTACTTC
TRBJ2-7 | TRBV28 | - | - | CASSLPSHPASVDEQYF | TGTGCCAGCAGTTTACCCTCCCACCCGGCTAGCGTCGACGAGCAGTACTTC
TRBJ2-2 | TRBV5-6 | - | - | CASSSDSSWFTGELFF | TGTGCCAGCAGCTCCGACAGTTCTTGGTTTACCGGGGAGCTGTTTTTT
TRBJ2-7 | TRBV11-3 | - | - | CASSLAGGRSYEQYF | TGTGCCAGCAGCTTAGCTGGAGGGAGGTCCTACGAGCAGTACTTC
TRBJ2-1 | TRBV7-3 | - | TRBD2 | CASSIPLAGGYNEQFF | TGTGCCAGCAGCATACCATTAGCGGGGGGTTACAATGAGCAGTTCTTC
TRBJ2-1 | TRBV7-3 | once | - | CASSSQSYNEQFF | TGTGCCAGCAGCTCTCAGAGTTACAATGAGCAGTTCTTC
TRBJ2-7 | TRBV6-1 | - | - | CASVRQESSYEQYF | TGTGCCAGCGTAAGACAGGAGAGCTCCTACGAGCAGTACTTC
TRBJ1-4 | TRBV4-1 | - | - | CASSQDVGIREKLFF | TGCGCCAGCAGCCAAGATGTGGGTATTCGTGAAAAACTGTTTTTT
TRBJ2-7 | TRBV18 | - | - | CASSDKTGSYEQYF | TGTGCCAGCTCAGATAAGACAGGAAGCTACGAGCAGTACTTC
TRBJ1-1 | TRBV2 | few | - | CASTQGGNTEAFF | TGTGCCAGCACCCAAGGGGGTAACACTGAAGCTTTCTTT
TRBJ2-1 | TRBV9 | - | TRBD2 | CASSGTSGVYNEQFF | TGTGCCAGCAGCGGGACTAGCGGGGTTTACAATGAGCAGTTCTTC
TRBJ2-1 | TRBV6-1 | - | - | CASNRGRSNEQFF | TGTGCCAGCAATAGGGGAAGGAGCAATGAGCAGTTCTTC
TRBJ1-1 | TRBV6-5 | - | - | CASSLRFDTEAFF | TGTGCCAGCAGCCTACGATTCGACACTGAAGCTTTCTTT
TRBJ2-3 | TRBV4-3 | - | TRBD2 | CASSQEWGSGGIADTQYF | TGCGCCAGCAGCCAAGAATGGGGTAGCGGGGGGATAGCAGATACGCAGTATTTT
TRBJ1-6 | TRBV9 | few | TRBD1 | CASSVGGGGNSPLHF | TGTGCCAGCAGCGTAGGAGGGGGCGGTAATTCACCCCTCCACTTT
TRBJ2-4 | TRBV20-1 | - | TRBD2 | CSATRGNIQYF | TGCAGTGCTACGCGGGGGAACATTCAGTACTTC
TRBJ2-7 | TRBV7-2 | - | - | CASSFSRGANYEQYF | TGTGCCAGCAGCTTTTCCCGGGGGGCTAACTACGAGCAGTACTTC
TRBJ2-2 | TRBV7-2 | - | - | CASSLAGGSTGELFF | TGTGCCAGCAGCTTAGCCGGGGGAAGCACCGGGGAGCTGTTTTTT
TRBJ2-1 | TRBV18 | - | TRBD2 | CASSPDSGGNEQFF | TGTGCCAGCTCACCGGATAGCGGGGGTAATGAGCAGTTCTTC
TRBJ2-1 | TRBV15 | once | - | CATSRETNSYNEQFF | TGTGCCACCAGCAGAGAGACAAACTCCTACAATGAGCAGTTCTTC
TRBJ1-1 | TRBV19 | - | - | CASTSDRNTEAFF | TGTGCCAGTACCTCGGACAGGAACACTGAAGCTTTCTTT